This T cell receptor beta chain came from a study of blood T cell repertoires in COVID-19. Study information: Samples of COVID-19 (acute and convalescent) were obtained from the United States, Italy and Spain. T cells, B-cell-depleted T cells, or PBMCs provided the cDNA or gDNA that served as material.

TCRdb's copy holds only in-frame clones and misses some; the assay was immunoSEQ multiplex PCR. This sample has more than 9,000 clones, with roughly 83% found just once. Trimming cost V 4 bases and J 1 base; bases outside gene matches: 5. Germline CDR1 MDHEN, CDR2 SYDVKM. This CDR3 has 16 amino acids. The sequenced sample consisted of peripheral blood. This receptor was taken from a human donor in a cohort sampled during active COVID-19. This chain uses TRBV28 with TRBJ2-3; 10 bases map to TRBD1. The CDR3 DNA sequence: TGTGCCAGCAGTTCGACCGGGACAGGGGGCACAGATACGCAGTATTTT. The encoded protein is CASSSTGTGGTDTQYF.